This T cell receptor beta chain was recovered during a study of STAT3 mutations in large granular lymphocyte leukemia (dated by TCRdb to the late 2010s). Looking at the study overall: In roughly half of the longitudinally sequenced T-LGLL patients, canonical activating STAT3 mutations were detected. Over half of the T-LGLL patients were given one or more immunosuppressive therapy regimens, and approximately 40% of those treated had a hematologic response. Serial deep sequencing of TCRbeta CDR3 and STAT3 was performed in patients with T-cell large granular lymphocyte leukemia to reconstruct clonal hierarchy and dynamics. From an initial cohort of 200 or so LGL patients, about 20 representative T-LGLL cases were chosen for longitudinal sequencing of TCRbeta and STAT3. A couple of patients with natural killer LGL leukemia were also sequenced longitudinally as controls within the study. Patients were sequenced at over 3 time points on average, with the number of samplings per patient ranging from 2 to 8.

On this clone itself: What antigen it recognizes has not been identified. Nothing much larger sits one base from this clone, and base qualities are not available.

General conclusions and limits of the study: Persisting codominant clonotypes in some patients meant a small but highly pathogenic clone may have been missed. At least one immunodominant TCRbeta clonotype was identified in every T-LGLL patient, and multiple immunodominant subclonotypes were identified in about half of the T-LGLL patients. The burden of the dominant TCR clone was higher than the STAT3 mutant burden in several patients, which suggests that the STAT3 mutation arose secondarily inside a clone that had already expanded. Variable intervals between samplings and differing treatment regimens complicated linking therapy response to changes in TCR clonal burden. In 6 of 18 patients, TCR clonotype switching occurred after therapy, and every newly emerging clone was STAT3 wild type. Because no samples were available when a clone first appeared, clonal expansion was inferred from samplings taken at other points.

DNA was extracted from blood mononuclear cells, and the same DNA was used for both TCR and STAT3 sequencing. TCRbeta libraries were sequenced on an Illumina MiSeq, and an average of around 41,000 productive templates per sample was obtained. The immunoSEQ assay, which uses multiplex PCR amplification, was used to generate TCRbeta CDR3 libraries. In the original analysis: Repertoire diversity was calculated as previously defined, and values close to 0 indicated extremely monoclonal samples. TCRdb took over this immuneACCESS table, retaining in-frame rearrangements with V and J assigned. Such tables are incomplete; in checked studies, under half of the missing clones stem from an unresolved V gene, and the remainder is unexplained. From that table come the V and J calls and clone size; the DNA was used to work out D and trimming. The sample yields thousands of clones; 80% to 90% were counted once. Approximately 89% of the sample lies in the top ten.

There are 13 amino acids in the CDR3, from cysteine to phenylalanine inclusive. The kept DNA is CDR3 alone, 39 bases in frame from the first base. Trimming removed 3 bases from V and 5 bases from J, leaving 11 bases between the germline ends. CDR1 SGDLS and CDR2 YYNGEE are derived from the germline V gene. Sequenced material: peripheral blood mononuclear cells. The rearrangement joined TRBV9 to TRBJ2-5; the D gene is perhaps TRBD1, from 6 matching bases. This clonotype was sampled from a woman aged 70-85 years with T-cell large granular lymphocyte leukemia. Some clones in this sample may be carry-over from other donors' samples. The age is the age at diagnosis. The nucleotide sequence reads as follows: TGTGCCAGCAGCGCAGGGGCCCCGGAGACCCAGTACTTC. Its product reads: CASSAGAPETQYF.